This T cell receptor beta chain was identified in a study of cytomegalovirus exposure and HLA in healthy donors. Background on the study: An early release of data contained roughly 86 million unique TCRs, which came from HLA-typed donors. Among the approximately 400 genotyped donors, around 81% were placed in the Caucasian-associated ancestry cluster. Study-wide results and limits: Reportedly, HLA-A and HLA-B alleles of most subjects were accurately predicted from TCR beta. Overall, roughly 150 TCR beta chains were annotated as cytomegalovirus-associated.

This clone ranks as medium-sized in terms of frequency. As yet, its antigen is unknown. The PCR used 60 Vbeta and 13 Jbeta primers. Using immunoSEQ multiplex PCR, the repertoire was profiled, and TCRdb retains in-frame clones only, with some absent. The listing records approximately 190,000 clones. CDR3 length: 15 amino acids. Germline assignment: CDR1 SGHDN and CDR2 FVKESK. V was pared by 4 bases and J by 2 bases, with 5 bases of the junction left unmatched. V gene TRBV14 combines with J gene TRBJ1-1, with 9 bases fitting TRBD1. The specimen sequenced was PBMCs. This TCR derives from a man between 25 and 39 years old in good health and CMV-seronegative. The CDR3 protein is CASSPWTGANTEAFF. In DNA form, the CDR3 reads TGTGCCAGCAGCCCCTGGACAGGGGCAAACACTGAAGCTTTCTTT. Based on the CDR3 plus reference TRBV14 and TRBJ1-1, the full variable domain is EAGVTQFPSHSVIEKGQTVTLRCDPISGHDNLYWYRRVMGKEIKFLLHFVKESKQDESGMPNNRFLAERTGGTYSTLKVQPAELEDSGVYFCASSPWTGANTEAFFGQGTRLTVV.